What follows describes a single T cell receptor (beta chain). The germline V gene has CDR1 SGDLS and CDR2 YYNGEE. Trimming took off 3 bases at V and 8 bases at J, with 20 bases between the two ends. The CDR3 loop spans 16 amino acids. Original processing methods: Reference gene primer amplification in the assay estimated nucleated cell counts. Sequencing used immunoSEQ multiplex PCR; TCRdb keeps in-frame clones, though not all of them. V and J calls and clone size are those listed in that table; D and trimming were worked out from the DNA. Of 200,000 to 300,000 clones listed, about 87% are singletons. The sample originates from a study of blood T cell repertoires in COVID-19. Across the whole study: T cells, B-cell-depleted T cells, or PBMCs provided the cDNA or gDNA that served as material.

The sample was peripheral blood. This chain uses TRBV9 with TRBJ1-4; D possibly corresponds to TRBD1 (6 bases). This receptor was identified in a woman in her thirties or forties who had recovered from COVID-19. CDR3 loop: CASSGDPRDTGEKLFF. CDR3 bases: TGTGCCAGCAGCGGAGACCCTCGGGACACGGGGGAAAAACTGTTTTTT.